This T cell receptor (beta chain) originates from a study of cytomegalovirus exposure and HLA in healthy donors. Broader study findings: Later findings reportedly placed an Asian-associated ancestry cluster below the roughly 700-donor mean for N-insertions. Both high specificity and high sensitivity reportedly marked the classifier's diagnosis of cytomegalovirus status.

Trimming removed 4 bases at V and 2 bases at J, with 13 bases between. Germline V gene sequence: CDR1 MGHDK, CDR2 SYGVNS. The CDR3 sequence is 15 residues long. This clone was counted a few times. The antigen is undetermined. Primers for the PCR totalled 60 Vbeta and 13 Jbeta. The assay was immunoSEQ multiplex PCR, and TCRdb's table has in-frame clones only and misses some. This sample has approximately 120,000 clones, with 10% found just once. Sequencing was carried out using PBMCs. The sequence derives from a woman aged 18 to 35 in good health and CMV-seropositive. This chain joins TRBV25-1 and TRBJ2-3; weak D call: TRBD2 (5 bases). The CDR3 DNA follows: TGTGCCAGCAGTGGGGCTGGACTGAACACAGATACGCAGTATTTT. Encoded protein: CASSGAGLNTDTQYF.